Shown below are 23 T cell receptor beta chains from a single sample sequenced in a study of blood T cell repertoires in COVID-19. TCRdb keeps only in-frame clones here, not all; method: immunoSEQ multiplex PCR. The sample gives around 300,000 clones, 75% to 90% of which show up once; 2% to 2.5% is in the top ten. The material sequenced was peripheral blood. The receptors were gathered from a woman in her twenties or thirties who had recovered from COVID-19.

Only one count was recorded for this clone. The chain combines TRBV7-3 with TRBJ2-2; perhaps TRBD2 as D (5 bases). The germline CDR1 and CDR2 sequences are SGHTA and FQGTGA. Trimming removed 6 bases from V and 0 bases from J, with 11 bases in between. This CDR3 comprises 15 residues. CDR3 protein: CASRAGAANTGELFF. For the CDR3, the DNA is TGTGCCAGCAGGGCCGGAGCGGCGAACACCGGGGAGCTGTTTTTT.

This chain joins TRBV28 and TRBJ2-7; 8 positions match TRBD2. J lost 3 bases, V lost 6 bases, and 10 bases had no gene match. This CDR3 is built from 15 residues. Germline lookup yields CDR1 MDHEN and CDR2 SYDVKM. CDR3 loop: CASRTPTSGHYEQYF. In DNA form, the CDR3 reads TGTGCCAGCAGAACCCCAACTAGCGGCCACTACGAGCAGTACTTC.

The DNA for the CDR3 is TGTGCCAGCAGCCCGGGACAGCCCTACGAGCAGTACTTC. It translates to CASSPGQPYEQYF. The chain has TRBV11-2 and TRBJ2-7, with 7 bases fitting TRBD1. Germline assignment: CDR1 SGHAT and CDR2 FQNNGV. V lost 5 bases, J lost 2 bases, and 3 bases stayed unmatched. The CDR3 contains 13 residues.

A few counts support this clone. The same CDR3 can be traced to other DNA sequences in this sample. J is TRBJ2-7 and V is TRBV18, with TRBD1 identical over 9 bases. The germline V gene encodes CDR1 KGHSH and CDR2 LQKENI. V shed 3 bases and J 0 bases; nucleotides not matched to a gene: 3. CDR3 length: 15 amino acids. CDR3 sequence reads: CASSPPGQGSYEQYF. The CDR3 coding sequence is TGTGCCAGCTCACCGCCGGGACAGGGCTCCTACGAGCAGTACTTC.

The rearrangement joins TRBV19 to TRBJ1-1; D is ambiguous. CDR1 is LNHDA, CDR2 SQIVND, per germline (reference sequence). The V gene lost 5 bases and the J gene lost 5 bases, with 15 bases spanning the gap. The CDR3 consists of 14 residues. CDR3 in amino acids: CASSPPGRATEAFF. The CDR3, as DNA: TGTGCCAGTAGTCCGCCGGGAAGGGCGACTGAAGCTTTCTTT.

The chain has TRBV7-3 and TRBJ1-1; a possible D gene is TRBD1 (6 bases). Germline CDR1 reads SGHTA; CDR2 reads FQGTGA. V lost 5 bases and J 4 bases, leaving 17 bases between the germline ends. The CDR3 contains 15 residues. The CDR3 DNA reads TGTGCCAGCAGCCCCACCGCGACAGGCAGCACTGAAGCTTTCTTT. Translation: CASSPTATGSTEAFF.

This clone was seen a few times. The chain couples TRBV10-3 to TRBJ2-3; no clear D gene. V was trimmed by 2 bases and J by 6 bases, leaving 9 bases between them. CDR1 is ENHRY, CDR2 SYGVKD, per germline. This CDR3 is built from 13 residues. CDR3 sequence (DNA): TGTGCCATCAGTGAGCCACGGTTGGATACGCAGTATTTT. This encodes CAISEPRLDTQYF.

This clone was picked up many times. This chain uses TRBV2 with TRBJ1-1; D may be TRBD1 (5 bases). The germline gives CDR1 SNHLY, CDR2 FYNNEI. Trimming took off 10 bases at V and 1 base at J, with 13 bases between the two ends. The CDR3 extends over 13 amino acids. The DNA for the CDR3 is TGTGCCATCTGGGGCGGGGGGAACACTGAAGCTTTCTTT. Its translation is CAIWGGGNTEAFF.

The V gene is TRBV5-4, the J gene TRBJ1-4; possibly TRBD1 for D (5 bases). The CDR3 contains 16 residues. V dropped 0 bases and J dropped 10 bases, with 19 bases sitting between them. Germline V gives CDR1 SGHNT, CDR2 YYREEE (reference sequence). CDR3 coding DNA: TGTGCCAGCAGCTTGGGAAGTGGGGCTGAATTAGGAAAACTGTTTTTT. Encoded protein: CASSLGSGAELGKLFF.

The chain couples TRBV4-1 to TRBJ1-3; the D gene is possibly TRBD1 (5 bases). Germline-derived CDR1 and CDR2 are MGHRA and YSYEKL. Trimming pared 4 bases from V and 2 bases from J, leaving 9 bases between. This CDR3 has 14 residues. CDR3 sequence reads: CASSRSGPGNTIYF. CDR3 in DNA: TGCGCCAGCAGCCGTTCAGGGCCTGGAAACACCATATATTTT.

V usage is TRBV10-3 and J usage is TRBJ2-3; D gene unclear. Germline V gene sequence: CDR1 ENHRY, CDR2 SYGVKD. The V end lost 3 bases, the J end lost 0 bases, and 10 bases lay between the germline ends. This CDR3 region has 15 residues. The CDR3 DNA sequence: TGTGCCATCAGTGATCCGGGTTCTAGCACAGATACGCAGTATTTT. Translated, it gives CAISDPGSSTDTQYF.

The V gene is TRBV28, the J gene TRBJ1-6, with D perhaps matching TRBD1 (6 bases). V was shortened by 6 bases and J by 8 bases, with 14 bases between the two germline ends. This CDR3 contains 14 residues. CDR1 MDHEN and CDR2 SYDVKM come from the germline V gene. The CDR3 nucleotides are TGTGCCAGCAGGACAACACAGGGCTATTCACCCCTCCACTTT. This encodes CASRTTQGYSPLHF.

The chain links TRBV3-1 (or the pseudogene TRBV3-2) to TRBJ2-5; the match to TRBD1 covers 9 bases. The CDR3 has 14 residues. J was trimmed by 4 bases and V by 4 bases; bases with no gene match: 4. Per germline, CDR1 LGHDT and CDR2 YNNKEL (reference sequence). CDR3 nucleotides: TGTGCCAGCAGCCCCGGACAGGGGCGAGAGACCCAGTACTTC. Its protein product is CASSPGQGRETQYF.

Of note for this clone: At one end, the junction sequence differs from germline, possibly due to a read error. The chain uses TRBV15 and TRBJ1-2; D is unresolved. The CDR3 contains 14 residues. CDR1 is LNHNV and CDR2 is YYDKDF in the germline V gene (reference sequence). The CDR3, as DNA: TGTGCCACCAGCGTACAGCTCCTTAACTCTGGCTACACCTTC. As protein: CATSVQLLNSGYTF.

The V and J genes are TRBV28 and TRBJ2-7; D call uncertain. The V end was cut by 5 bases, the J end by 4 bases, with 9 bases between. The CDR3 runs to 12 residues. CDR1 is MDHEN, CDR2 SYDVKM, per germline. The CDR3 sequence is CASSPHVYEQYF. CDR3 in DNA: TGTGCCAGCAGTCCCCATGTTTACGAGCAGTACTTC.

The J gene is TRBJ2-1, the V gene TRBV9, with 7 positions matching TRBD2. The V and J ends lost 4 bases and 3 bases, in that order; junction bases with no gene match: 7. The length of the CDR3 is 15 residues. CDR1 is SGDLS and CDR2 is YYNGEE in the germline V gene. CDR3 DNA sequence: TGTGCCAGCAGCCCTACGGGGGGAAACTACAATGAGCAGTTCTTC. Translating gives CASSPTGGNYNEQFF.

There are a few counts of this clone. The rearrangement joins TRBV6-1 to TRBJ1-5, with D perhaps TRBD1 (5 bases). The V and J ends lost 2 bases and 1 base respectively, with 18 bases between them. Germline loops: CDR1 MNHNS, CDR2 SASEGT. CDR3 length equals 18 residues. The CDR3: CASSETGGQGRSNQPQHF. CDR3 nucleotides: TGTGCCAGCAGTGAAACCGGGGGTCAGGGTAGGAGCAATCAGCCCCAGCATTTT.

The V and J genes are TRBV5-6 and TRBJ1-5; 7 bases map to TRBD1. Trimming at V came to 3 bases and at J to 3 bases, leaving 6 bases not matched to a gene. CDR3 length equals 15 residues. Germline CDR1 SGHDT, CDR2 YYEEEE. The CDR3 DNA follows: TGTGCCAGCAGCTCAGGGGGGACCCCCAATCAGCCCCAGCATTTT. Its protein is CASSSGGTPNQPQHF.

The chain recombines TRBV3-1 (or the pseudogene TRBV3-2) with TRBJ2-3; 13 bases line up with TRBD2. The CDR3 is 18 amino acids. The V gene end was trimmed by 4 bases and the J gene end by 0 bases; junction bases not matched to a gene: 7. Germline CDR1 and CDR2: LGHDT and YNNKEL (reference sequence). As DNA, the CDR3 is TGTGCCAGCAGCCTTGGGACTAGCGGGATCTTCAGCACAGATACGCAGTATTTT. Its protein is CASSLGTSGIFSTDTQYF.

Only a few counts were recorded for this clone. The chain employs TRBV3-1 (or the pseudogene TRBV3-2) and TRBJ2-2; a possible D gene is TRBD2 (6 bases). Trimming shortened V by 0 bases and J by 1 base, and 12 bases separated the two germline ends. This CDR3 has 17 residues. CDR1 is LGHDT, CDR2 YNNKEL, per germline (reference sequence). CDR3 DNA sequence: TGTGCCAGCAGCCAAGATGCCGGGACTGGGAACACCGGGGAGCTGTTTTTT. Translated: CASSQDAGTGNTGELFF.

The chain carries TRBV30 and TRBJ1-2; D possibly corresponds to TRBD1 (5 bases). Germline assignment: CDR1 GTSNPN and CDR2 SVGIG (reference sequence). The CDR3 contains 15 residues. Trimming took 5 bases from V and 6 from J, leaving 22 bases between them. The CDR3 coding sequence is TGTGCCTGGGGGACGACCTCAGGGTTTCGGAATGGCTACACCTTC. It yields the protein CAWGTTSGFRNGYTF.

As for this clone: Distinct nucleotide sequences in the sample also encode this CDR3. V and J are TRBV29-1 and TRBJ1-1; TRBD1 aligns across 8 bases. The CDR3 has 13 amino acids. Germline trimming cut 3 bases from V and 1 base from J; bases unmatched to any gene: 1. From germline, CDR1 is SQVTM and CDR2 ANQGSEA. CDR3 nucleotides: TGCAGCGTTGATACAGGGGGGAACACTGAAGCTTTCTTT. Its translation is CSVDTGGNTEAFF.

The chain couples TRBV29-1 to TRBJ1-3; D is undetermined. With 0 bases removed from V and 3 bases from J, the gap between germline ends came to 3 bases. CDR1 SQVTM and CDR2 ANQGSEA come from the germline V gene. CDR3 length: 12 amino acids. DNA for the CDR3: TGCAGCGTTGAAGACCGTGGAAACACCATATATTTT. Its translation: CSVEDRGNTIYF.